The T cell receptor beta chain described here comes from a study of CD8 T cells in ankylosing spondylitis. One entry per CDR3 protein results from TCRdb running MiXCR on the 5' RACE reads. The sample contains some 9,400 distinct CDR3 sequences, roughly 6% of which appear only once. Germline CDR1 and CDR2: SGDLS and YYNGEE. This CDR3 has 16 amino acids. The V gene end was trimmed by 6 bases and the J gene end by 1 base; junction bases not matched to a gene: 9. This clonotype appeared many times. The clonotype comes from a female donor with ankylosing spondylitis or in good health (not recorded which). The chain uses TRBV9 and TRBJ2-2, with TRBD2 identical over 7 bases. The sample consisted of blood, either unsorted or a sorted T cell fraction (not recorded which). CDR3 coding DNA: TGTGCCAGCACGGGCGCGGGGGAGGAGAACACCGGGGAGCTGTTTTTT. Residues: CASTGAGEENTGELFF. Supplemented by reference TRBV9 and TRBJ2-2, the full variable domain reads DSGVTQTPKHLITATGQRVTLRCSPRSGDLSVYWYQQSLDQGLQFLIQYYNGEERAKGNILERFSAQQFPDLHSELNLSSLELGDSALYFCASTGAGEENTGELFFGEGSRLTVL.